This TCR beta chain appears in the sequencing data of a study of control samples from healthy donors and cancer patients (dated by TCRdb to about 2020). CDR1 and CDR2 were assigned from the germline V gene as MNHNS and SASEGT. The cysteine opens and the phenylalanine closes a CDR3 of 15 amino acids. Just the 45-base CDR3 DNA is kept, in frame starting at base 1. V lost 2 bases and J lost 4 bases, and the count of bases not matched to a germline gene is 5. Library construction relied on the immunoSEQ multiplex PCR assay. The clones in this table, taken by TCRdb from immuneACCESS, are in-frame only. Not every clone is retained; where verified, under half of the shortfall comes from an unresolved V gene, and the cause of the rest is unknown. Recorded for this sample are approximately 58,000 clones; approximately 89% of them occurred a single time. The top ten constitute more than 9.5% of the sample.

In this sample, this clone turned up a few times. Its antigen is not yet known. Base qualities are not at hand, and no much larger clone is one base apart. The sequencing sample was made of PBMCs. The TCR comes from a woman in her fifties or sixties with lung cancer. The chain was built from TRBV6-1 and TRBJ2-1; a stretch of 7 junction bases matches TRBD2. The DNA reads TGTGCCAGCAGTGAACGTCCGGGGGGTTACAATGAGCAGTTCTTC. Its translation reads: CASSERPGGYNEQFF.